This TCR beta chain originates from a study of blood T cell repertoires in COVID-19. Study as a whole: PBMCs, B-cell-depleted T cells, or T cells were the source of the cDNA or gDNA that made up the material.

Authors' processing steps: From reference gene primer amplification, estimates of nucleated cell counts were derived. The assay was immunoSEQ multiplex PCR, and TCRdb's table has in-frame clones only and misses some. The D gene and trimming were derived from the DNA, and the V and J assignments and clone size from that table. The sample consists of 150,000 or so clones, 75% to 85% of them appearing once. CDR3 size: 16 residues. Per the germline V gene, CDR1 is MNHEY and CDR2 is SVGEGT. Unmatched junction bases numbered 9, after V lost 6 bases and J lost 3 bases. Sequenced: PBMCs or T cells enriched from blood (not recorded which). The clonotype was recovered from a man aged 35 to 55 who had recovered from COVID-19. The rearrangement joins TRBV6-2 or TRBV6-3 to TRBJ1-3, with 9 bases that match TRBD1. Here the CDR3 DNA reads TGTGCCAGCAGCTTCCTACAGGGGGCAGGTGGAAACACCATATATTTT. The encoded protein is CASSFLQGAGGNTIYF.